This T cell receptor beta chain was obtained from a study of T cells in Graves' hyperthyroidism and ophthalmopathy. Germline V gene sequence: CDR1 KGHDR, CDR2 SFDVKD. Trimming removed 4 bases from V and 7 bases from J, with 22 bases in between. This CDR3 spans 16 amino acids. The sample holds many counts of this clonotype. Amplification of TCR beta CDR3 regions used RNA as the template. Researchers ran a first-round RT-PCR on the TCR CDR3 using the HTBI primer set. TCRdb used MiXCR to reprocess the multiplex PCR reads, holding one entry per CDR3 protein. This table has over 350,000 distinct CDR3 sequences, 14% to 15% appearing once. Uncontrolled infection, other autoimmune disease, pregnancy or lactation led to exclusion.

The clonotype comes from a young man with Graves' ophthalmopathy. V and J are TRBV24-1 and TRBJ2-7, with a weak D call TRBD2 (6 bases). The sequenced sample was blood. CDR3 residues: CATSDRERAGIWEQYF. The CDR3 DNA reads TGTGCCACCAGTGACCGGGAGCGGGCAGGGATCTGGGAGCAGTACTTC.